These 3 T cell receptor beta chains share one sample of origin, sequenced in a study of post-analysis software for immune sequencing data. Unique molecular identifiers were built into the TCR beta cDNA libraries. TCRdb analysed the PCR reads with MiXCR anew, one entry per CDR3 protein. The sample lists 740,000 or so distinct CDR3 sequences, about 50% seen once, with under 6% in the top ten. General study points: Patients carried roughly five TRBV segments more frequently than controls did, and TRBV5-6, TRBV5-1 and TRBV20-1 were among them.

The antigens of these receptors remain unknown. Sequences were obtained from blood. The origin of the receptors is a girl between 10 and 17 years old with multiple sclerosis.

This clonotype has only a few counts. The chain carries TRBV27 and TRBJ2-7, with D possibly being TRBD1 or TRBD2 (6 bases each). Germline CDR1 reads MNHEY; CDR2 reads SMNVEV (reference sequence). This CDR3 spans 15 amino acids. Trimming shortened V by 5 bases and J by 2 bases, and 16 bases separated the two germline ends. The CDR3 region is CASSLAGGGPYEQYF. CDR3 nucleotides: TGTGCCAGCAGTCTCGCCGGAGGGGGGCCCTACGAGCAGTACTTC.

In this sample, this clonotype turned up a few times. V gene TRBV30 combines with J gene TRBJ2-1, with D possibly TRBD2 on 5 matching bases. Germline V gene lookup returns CDR1 GTSNPN and CDR2 SVGIG (reference sequence). V lost 3 bases and J lost 12, with 12 bases in between. The length of the CDR3 is 11 residues. Here the CDR3 DNA reads TGTGCCTGGAGCGCGTCCCGGGGGCAGTTCTTC. Protein sequence: CAWSASRGQFF.

The chain has TRBV29-1 and TRBJ1-1; D is ambiguous. CDR3 length: 11 amino acids. Per germline, CDR1 SQVTM and CDR2 ANQGSEA. V was cut by 6 bases and J by 6 bases, with 11 bases left in between. CDR3: CSVTDWAEAFF. DNA for the CDR3: TGCAGCGTGACCGATTGGGCTGAAGCTTTCTTT.